Relative to its sample, the clone carrying this T cell receptor beta chain is medium-sized. Its specificity is not known. In the PCR, 60 Vbeta and 13 Jbeta primers were used. Sequenced by immunoSEQ multiplex PCR; TCRdb stores in-frame clones only, minus some. The profile shows roughly 100,000 clones, 50% to 70% of them singletons. This CDR3 has 18 amino acids. CDR1 and CDR2 from the germline V gene are SGHDT and YYEEEE. V lost 2 bases to trimming and J lost 4 bases, with 24 bases between them. These data originate in a study of cytomegalovirus exposure and HLA in healthy donors. Findings and limits, study-wide: Reported results showed that the classifier diagnosed cytomegalovirus status with high specificity and sensitivity. Later analysis identified several of the most significant clusters that appeared linked to common viral pathogens. After further analysis at a later stage, 16,951 TCR beta sequences were associated with HLA alleles at 0.05 false discovery rate. The authors later found HLA-associated TCR beta chains more clonally expanded than equally common others.

The chain has TRBV5-6 and TRBJ1-2; tentatively, D is TRBD1 (5 bases). This TCR derives from a human donor in good health. What was sequenced was PBMCs. CDR3 sequence (DNA): TGTGCCAGCAGCTTTCAAGGGGCTCGGGGGACCATCGCCTATGGCTACACCTTC. Protein sequence: CASSFQGARGTIAYGYTF.